These 30 T cell receptor beta chains originate from one sample sequenced in a study of T-cell memory formation after mild COVID-19 (dated by TCRdb to 2020 to 2023). Library prep was done by 5' RACE. The sample was run on an Illumina NovaSeq 6000. Starting from the raw public reads, TCRdb applied fastp trimming at Q25, assembled clones with MiXCR and retained in-frame beta chains. Records with the same CDR3 protein are collapsed into one entry carrying the most frequent genes and DNA. The sample data list 450,000 to 650,000 distinct CDR3 sequences, and approximately 20% of these were observed just once. The ten largest make up around 13% of the sample. Sequencing was carried out using PBMCs or a T cell subset sorted from them (not recorded which). The source is an adult woman who had mild COVID-19 (a few samples of this study predate the infection). The sample titles of this study are shuffled in the database, so cell type and time point are left out; the donor was told from shared clones.

This clonotype was picked up many times. The genes are TRBV7-2 and TRBJ2-5, with D unclear. V lost 1 base and J lost 5, with 5 bases in between. The CDR3 totals 12 residues. Germline loops: CDR1 SGHTA, CDR2 FQGNSA. The CDR3 loop is CASSLVPETQYF. For the CDR3, the DNA is TGTGCCAGCAGCTTAGTACCGGAGACCCAGTACTTC.

The chain combines TRBV12-3 or TRBV12-4 with TRBJ2-7; the match to TRBD1 covers 7 bases. J was trimmed by 5 bases and V by 3 bases; bases with no gene match: 4. The CDR3 covers 13 residues. The CDR3 region has the DNA TGTGCCAGCAGTTTCGGGACAGATAACGAGCAGTACTTC. Its protein product is CASSFGTDNEQYF.

The sample holds a few counts of this clonotype. V is TRBV6-6 and J is TRBJ2-7, with TRBD2 matching over 9 bases. The trim removed 0 bases at V and 2 bases at J, leaving 8 bases unmatched. CDR3 length: 17 amino acids. CDR1 and CDR2 from the germline V gene are MNHNY and SVGAGI (reference sequence). The CDR3 sequence is CASSYSVSSGTAYEQYF. In DNA, the CDR3 is TGTGCCAGCAGTTACTCGGTATCTAGCGGGACAGCCTACGAGCAGTACTTC.

This chain connects TRBV9 to TRBJ1-1; D unresolved. In germline, CDR1 is SGDLS, CDR2 YYNGEE. V was clipped by 3 bases and J by 2 bases, with 17 bases between them. The CDR3 covers 16 residues. The CDR3 here is CASSAYESSLNTEAFF. The CDR3, as DNA: TGTGCCAGCAGCGCCTACGAAAGTAGCCTAAACACTGAAGCTTTCTTT.

V and J are TRBV3-1 and TRBJ2-1, with 10 bases matching TRBD2. This CDR3 region has 18 residues. Trimming took 4 bases from V and 6 from J; bases not matched to a gene: 15. Germline V gene data show CDR1 as LGHDT and CDR2 as YNNKEL (reference sequence). CDR3 protein: CASSPRLAGDLGGNEQFF. The CDR3 DNA sequence: TGTGCCAGCAGCCCCCGGCTAGCGGGAGACTTAGGGGGCAATGAGCAGTTCTTC.

The chain uses TRBV7-9 and TRBJ1-1; D unclear. This CDR3 spans 14 amino acids. Per the germline V gene, CDR1 is SEHNR and CDR2 is FQNEAQ (reference sequence). V lost 3 bases to trimming and J lost 2 bases, with 10 bases between them. CDR3 in amino acids: CASSLTFYNTEAFF. In DNA form, the CDR3 reads TGTGCCAGCAGCTTGACCTTTTACAACACTGAAGCTTTCTTT.

V is TRBV5-1 and J is TRBJ2-7; no definite D call. CDR3 size: 14 residues. CDR1 is SGHRS and CDR2 is YFSETQ in the germline V gene. V lost 0 bases to trimming and J lost 3 bases, with 10 bases between them. CDR3 amino acids: CASSLGLFHYEQYF. DNA of the CDR3: TGCGCCAGCAGCTTGGGACTCTTCCACTACGAGCAGTACTTC.

The V and J genes are TRBV7-2 and TRBJ1-2; D might be TRBD1 (5 bases). Deletions cut 5 bases from V and 5 bases from J, with 9 bases between. CDR1 and CDR2 from the germline V gene are SGHTA and FQGNSA. The CDR3 sequence is 12 residues long. The CDR3 loop is CASSRDWYGYTF. The CDR3 region has the DNA TGTGCCAGCAGCCGGGACTGGTATGGCTACACCTTC.

This clonotype was detected a few times. This chain links TRBV5-1 with TRBJ2-7; tentatively, D is TRBD1 or TRBD2 (5 bases each). Germline V gene sequence: CDR1 SGHRS, CDR2 YFSETQ. The V end was cut by 4 bases, the J end by 2 bases, with 19 bases between. The CDR3 has 16 residues. The CDR3 region is CASSPQPGRTAYEQYF. The CDR3 DNA follows: TGCGCCAGCAGCCCTCAACCGGGACGTACAGCCTACGAGCAGTACTTC.

In this sample, this clonotype turned up a few times. The V gene is TRBV30, the J gene TRBJ2-1; possible D gene TRBD2, 6 bases. The V end lost 0 bases, the J end lost 4 bases, and 10 bases lay between the germline ends. Germline CDR1 reads GTSNPN; CDR2 reads SVGIG (reference sequence). The CDR3 totals 14 residues. CDR3 region: CAWSVGLAYNEQFF. CDR3 coding DNA: TGTGCCTGGAGTGTGGGACTTGCATACAATGAGCAGTTCTTC.

This clonotype appeared a few times. The chain joins TRBV5-1 to TRBJ2-1, with D tentatively TRBD1 or TRBD2 (5 bases each). The length of the CDR3 is 16 residues. Per the germline V gene, CDR1 is SGHRS and CDR2 is YFSETQ. Trimming removed 1 base from V and 1 base from J, with 12 bases in between. As DNA, the CDR3 is TGCGCCAGCAGCTTGTCCGTGGGGACGTCCTACAATGAGCAGTTCTTC. Protein sequence: CASSLSVGTSYNEQFF.

V gene TRBV12-3 or TRBV12-4 combines with J gene TRBJ1-5, with 9 positions matching TRBD1. V lost 6 bases, J lost 5 bases, and 11 bases stayed unmatched. This CDR3 spans 16 amino acids. CDR3 residues: CASSPDPGQGHQPQHF. In DNA, the CDR3 is TGTGCCAGCAGCCCCGATCCGGGACAGGGACATCAGCCCCAGCATTTT.

The V call is TRBV15, the J call TRBJ2-5; D not resolved. The CDR3 loop spans 12 amino acids. The germline V gene encodes CDR1 LNHNV and CDR2 YYDKDF (reference sequence). V was shortened by 4 bases and J by 3 bases, with 6 bases between the two germline ends. CDR3 loop: CATSKREETQYF. Here the CDR3 DNA reads TGTGCCACCAGCAAGAGAGAAGAGACCCAGTACTTC.

The chain links TRBV9 to TRBJ2-1; 7 nucleotides line up with TRBD2. The CDR3 is 15 amino acids. Looked up from germline, CDR1 is SGDLS and CDR2 is YYNGEE. V lost 0 bases, J lost 0 bases, and 0 bases stayed unmatched. Here the CDR3 reads CASSVERDSYNEQFF. For the CDR3, the DNA is TGTGCCAGCAGCGTAGAGCGGGACTCCTACAATGAGCAGTTCTTC.

The rearrangement joins TRBV5-1 to TRBJ2-5; the match to TRBD2 covers 11 bases. The CDR3 spans 16 residues. The V segment lost 4 bases and the J segment 5 bases; nucleotides outside the gene matches: 10. Germline CDR1 is SGHRS and CDR2 is YFSETQ. Here the CDR3 reads CASSIGTSGGGETQYF. DNA of the CDR3: TGCGCCAGCAGCATTGGGACTAGCGGCGGCGGGGAGACCCAGTACTTC.

The chain joins TRBV6-5 to TRBJ1-4, with D perhaps TRBD1 (5 bases). The CDR3 length is 17 residues. The germline V gene has CDR1 MNHEY and CDR2 SVGAGI. V was cut by 0 bases and J by 2 bases, with 13 bases left in between. CDR3 residues: CASSYSGDAFTNEKLFF. CDR3 nucleotide sequence: TGTGCCAGCAGTTACTCAGGGGACGCTTTTACTAATGAAAAACTGTTTTTT.

This clonotype was picked up a small number of times. This chain connects TRBV5-1 to TRBJ1-1, with a weak D call TRBD1 (6 bases). Looked up from germline, CDR1 is SGHRS and CDR2 is YFSETQ. Trimming took off 4 bases at V and 2 bases at J, with 12 bases between the two ends. This CDR3 has 14 residues. Written as DNA, the CDR3 is TGCGCCAGCAGCAGACAGGACTCCAACACTGAAGCTTTCTTT. Translating it yields CASSRQDSNTEAFF.

This clonotype was counted ten times or more. The rearrangement uses TRBV7-2 and TRBJ2-3, with 13 positions matching TRBD2. J was trimmed by 3 bases and V by 4 bases; bases with no gene match: 4. Germline CDR1 reads SGHTA; CDR2 reads FQGNSA. CDR3 length equals 16 residues. Here the CDR3 reads CASSSRTSGRTDTQYF. CDR3 in DNA: TGTGCCAGCAGCTCTAGGACTAGCGGGAGAACAGATACGCAGTATTTT.

J is TRBJ2-7 and V is TRBV2; 9 nucleotides align to TRBD1. Trimming cost V 4 bases and J 2 bases; bases outside gene matches: 3. The V gene's germline CDR1 is SNHLY and CDR2 FYNNEI. The CDR3 length is 14 residues. The CDR3 loop is CASSGDRVAYEQYF. DNA for the CDR3: TGTGCCAGCAGTGGGGACAGGGTAGCCTACGAGCAGTACTTC.

This clonotype was detected many times. CDR3 loop: CASSLISTDTQYF. CDR3 in DNA: TGTGCCAGTAGTTTGATTAGCACAGATACGCAGTATTTT. The chain employs TRBV19 and TRBJ2-3; D is uncertain. Trimming cost V 5 bases and J 0 bases, with 6 bases left between them. The CDR3 consists of 13 residues. Germline assignment: CDR1 LNHDA and CDR2 SQIVND (reference sequence). Complete variable domain (other parts from reference TRBV19 and TRBJ2-3): DGGITQSPKYLFRKEGQNVTLSCEQNLNHDAMYWYRQDPGQGLRLIYYSQIVNDFQKGDIAEGYSVSREKKESFPLTVTSAQKNPTAFYLCASSLISTDTQYFGPGTRLTVL.

The V call is TRBV10-3, the J call TRBJ2-3; 7 positions match TRBD2. Unmatched junction bases numbered 7, after V lost 0 bases and J lost 1 base. Germline V gene data show CDR1 as ENHRY and CDR2 as SYGVKD. This CDR3 has 17 residues. The CDR3 spells CAISESGLDRGTDTQYF. CDR3 nucleotides: TGTGCCATCAGTGAGTCTGGACTAGATCGCGGCACAGATACGCAGTATTTT.

This clonotype was recorded many times. The chain links TRBV7-6 to TRBJ2-3; 11 positions match TRBD2. J gave up 3 bases and V 5 bases, and 1 base lay outside the gene matches. The CDR3 runs 14 residues. The germline V gene encodes CDR1 SGHVS and CDR2 FNYEAQ. The DNA for the CDR3 is TGTGCCAGCAGCACTAGCGGGGGTACAGATACGCAGTATTTT. The encoded protein is CASSTSGGTDTQYF.

The rearrangement uses TRBV9 and TRBJ2-3; TRBD2 aligns across 14 bases. This CDR3 is 16 amino acids long. The V and J ends lost 1 base and 5 bases, in that order; junction bases with no gene match: 3. Looked up from germline, CDR1 is SGDLS and CDR2 is YYNGEE. In DNA form, the CDR3 reads TGTGCCAGCAGCGTACCGACTAGCGGGGGGGTAGATACGCAGTATTTT. Protein: CASSVPTSGGVDTQYF.

This clonotype showed up many times. CDR3 sequence (DNA): TGTGCCAGCAGCGCCCCGGGACAGGAATACGAGCAGTACTTC. Protein: CASSAPGQEYEQYF. The chain couples TRBV7-9 to TRBJ2-7; TRBD1 agrees at 8 bases. The V and J ends lost 5 bases and 4 bases, in that order; junction bases with no gene match: 7. Germline V gene lookup returns CDR1 SEHNR and CDR2 FQNEAQ (reference sequence). The length of the CDR3 is 14 residues.

This clonotype came up a few times. This chain joins TRBV24-1 and TRBJ2-7; TRBD2 matches 14 bases. The junction had 20 bases not matched to a gene; V was cut back by 3 bases and J by 2 bases. The CDR3 spans 22 residues. Per germline, CDR1 KGHDR and CDR2 SFDVKD. CDR3 protein: CATSDPGDPGTSGRVSPYEQYF. CDR3 sequence (DNA): TGTGCCACCAGTGATCCCGGAGACCCCGGGACTAGCGGGAGAGTCTCTCCCTACGAGCAGTACTTC.

The chain uses TRBV30 and TRBJ2-7, with D unclear. V was cut by 1 base and J by 2 bases, with 9 bases left in between. Germline V gives CDR1 GTSNPN, CDR2 SVGIG (reference sequence). The length of the CDR3 is 13 residues. CDR3 residues: CAWSEDRTYEQYF. The CDR3 DNA reads as TGTGCCTGGAGTGAAGACCGTACCTACGAGCAGTACTTC.

This clonotype was counted at least ten times. The CDR3: CASSQNFARGADTQYF. The DNA of the CDR3 is TGTGCCAGCAGCCAAAACTTCGCTCGCGGGGCAGATACGCAGTATTTT. The chain has TRBV14 and TRBJ2-3; TRBD2 might be the D (6 bases). Between the trimmed V and J ends, which lost 2 bases and 4 bases, there was a span of 16 bases. In germline, CDR1 is SGHDN, CDR2 FVKESK. The CDR3 has 16 residues.

This clonotype has just a few counts. The genes are TRBV3-1 and TRBJ1-1; D is perhaps TRBD1 (6 bases). The length of the CDR3 is 16 residues. Trimming cost V 4 bases and J 4 bases, with 19 bases left between them. The germline gives CDR1 LGHDT, CDR2 YNNKEL (reference sequence). CDR3 protein: CASSLSYRVSTTEAFF. CDR3 bases: TGTGCCAGCAGCCTCAGTTACAGGGTCTCGACCACTGAAGCTTTCTTT.

The V and J genes are TRBV14 and TRBJ1-1; D is undetermined. V lost 0 bases, J lost 2 bases, and 4 bases lay in between. CDR3 length: 13 amino acids. CDR1 and CDR2 (germline): SGHDN, FVKESK. The CDR3 DNA reads as TGTGCCAGCAGCCAAGACTATAACACTGAAGCTTTCTTT. Translation gives CASSQDYNTEAFF.

This sequence joins TRBV2 and TRBJ2-2; weak D call: TRBD2 (5 bases). Trimming shortened V by 7 bases and J by 2 bases, and 11 bases separated the two germline ends. CDR1 and CDR2 from the germline V gene are SNHLY and FYNNEI. The CDR3 covers 14 residues. The CDR3 loop is CASKRTGNTGELFF. The CDR3 DNA reads TGTGCCAGCAAGAGGACTGGCAACACCGGGGAGCTGTTTTTT. Complete variable domain (other parts from reference TRBV2 and TRBJ2-2): EPEVTQTPSHQVTQMGQEVILRCVPISNHLYFYWYRQILGQKVEFLVSFYNNEISEKSEIFDDQFSVERPDGSNFTLKIRSTKLEDSAMYFCASKRTGNTGELFFGEGSRLTVL.